This TCR beta chain was identified in a study of blood T cell repertoires in COVID-19. Germline V gives CDR1 SGHTA, CDR2 FQGNSA. The J segment lost 3 bases and the V segment lost 5 bases, leaving 5 bases of the junction unmatched. The CDR3 has 14 residues. Authors' analysis steps: The assay estimated nucleated cells by amplifying reference gene primers. Repertoires were generated with immunoSEQ multiplex PCR, while TCRdb's copy carries only in-frame clones and drops some. V, J and clone size reflect that table, while D and trimming were determined from the DNA. The table records about 280,000 clones, 88% of them present only once.

The source of this sequence is a woman in her twenties or thirties with COVID-19, enrolled during active disease. This chain connects TRBV7-2 to TRBJ2-7; 9 positions agree with TRBD1. The sequencing sample was made of peripheral blood. In nucleotides, the CDR3 is TGTGCCAGCAGCCTACGACAGGGGGACTACGAGCAGTACTTC. This encodes CASSLRQGDYEQYF.